This TCR beta chain was captured in a study of beta chain features in type 1 diabetes. General study results and limits: Moderately but significantly shorter TCRB CDR3s were found in Type 1 diabetes patients in all four CD4+ subsets. Patients showed naive, central memory and Treg TCRB repertoires that appeared more similar than those of healthy donors.

Sequenced material consisted of expressed TCRB transcripts (all of the isolated RNA was reverse transcribed). Clones were read by immunoSEQ multiplex PCR, and TCRdb kept only the in-frame ones, dropping some. The table includes 200,000 to 300,000 clones, roughly 11% detected once. This CDR3 has 12 amino acids. Trimming stripped 5 bases from V and 6 bases from J, with 9 bases between. The V gene's germline CDR1 is SGHTA and CDR2 FQGNSA. With regard to this clone: What it binds is not known.

The chain couples TRBV7-2 to TRBJ2-3; maybe TRBD2 (5 bases). The sequence was obtained from a man between 25 and 39 years old with type 1 diabetes. The sequencing input was naive CD4+ T cells from blood. CDR3 sequence reads: CASSASSDTQYF. CDR3 coding DNA: TGTGCCAGCAGCGCTAGCTCGGATACGCAGTATTTT.